This T cell receptor (beta chain) was sequenced in a study of response to subunit inactivated influenza vaccine. Whole-study findings and limits: Authors suggested seasonal influenza vaccinations each recruit few new T cells.

This clonotype was seen a handful of times. Its antigen is as yet unknown. TCRdb independently ran MiXCR on the RT-PCR reads; one entry per CDR3 protein. Altogether some 500,000 distinct CDR3 sequences are present, approximately 12% being singletons, with the ten largest covering about 12%. Trimming at V came to 4 bases and at J to 9 bases, leaving 15 bases not matched to a gene. The germline V gene has CDR1 SGDLS and CDR2 YYNGEE. The CDR3 runs 16 residues. Sequences were derived from PBMCs from blood, sampled 40 to 50 days after vaccination. This clonotype was sampled from a man aged 50-60 years who received an inactivated influenza vaccine. The rearrangement joins TRBV9 to TRBJ2-1; 8 bases map to TRBD2. Written as DNA, the CDR3 is TGTGCCAGCAGCCCCGGACTAGCTTCCTTCCGGGGTGAGCAGTTCTTC. Its protein is CASSPGLASFRGEQFF. The full variable domain, with the rest looked up from reference TRBV9 and TRBJ2-1, is DSGVTQTPKHLITATGQRVTLRCSPRSGDLSVYWYQQSLDQGLQFLIQYYNGEERAKGNILERFSAQQFPDLHSELNLSSLELGDSALYFCASSPGLASFRGEQFFGPGTRLTVL.